These 21 T cell receptor beta chains share one sample of origin, sequenced in a study of technical replicates of blood from a handful of donors. Method: immunoSEQ multiplex PCR; TCRdb's copy keeps in-frame clones and lacks some. The repertoire has tens of thousands of clones, approximately 95% of them found once; the top ten carry 0.26%. The specimen sequenced was T cells isolated from PBMCs. These receptors were collected from a human donor in good health.

This chain links TRBV6-5 with TRBJ1-2; TRBD1 aligns across 10 bases. The CDR3 runs 14 residues. Germline CDR1 is MNHEY and CDR2 is SVGAGI. J gave up 4 bases and V 7 bases, and 6 bases lay outside the gene matches. The CDR3 DNA reads as TGTGCCAGCACCCGACAGGGGGCGAGCTATGGCTACACCTTC. This sequence encodes CASTRQGASYGYTF.

The chain's CDR3 is CASSPLADQETQYF. The CDR3 region has the DNA TGTGCCAGCTCACCTTTGGCGGATCAAGAGACCCAGTACTTC. The rearrangement joins TRBV18 to TRBJ2-5; D remains unclear. Germline V gene sequence: CDR1 KGHSH, CDR2 LQKENI. V was shortened by 3 bases and J by 2 bases, with 10 bases between the two germline ends. The CDR3 totals 14 residues.

The chain recombines TRBV4-2 with TRBJ1-1; no clear D. CDR1 and CDR2 from the germline V gene are LGHNA and YNFKEQ. V was clipped by 0 bases and J by 0 bases, with 8 bases between them. The CDR3 runs 15 residues. CDR3 bases: TGTGCCAGCAGCCAAGAAGGACTCATGAACACTGAAGCTTTCTTT. This translates into CASSQEGLMNTEAFF.

The chain links TRBV18 to TRBJ2-1, with TRBD2 identical over 10 bases. Germline V CDR1 and CDR2: KGHSH, LQKENI. The trim removed 2 bases at V and 7 bases at J, leaving 17 bases unmatched. CDR3 length: 19 amino acids. In DNA form, the CDR3 reads TGTGCCAGCTCACCAAGGCCTAGCGGGAGCCCCCTCGTAGTAAATGAGCAGTTCTTC. Encoded protein: CASSPRPSGSPLVVNEQFF.

This chain links TRBV7-2 with TRBJ2-5, with unresolved D. CDR3 length: 19 amino acids. V lost 5 bases and J lost 5, with 30 bases in between. CDR1 is SGHTA and CDR2 is FQGNSA in the germline V gene. The CDR3 DNA sequence: TGTGCCAGCAGCGTTCTGTCACGCCTTCTGGGCCGGATCGCGGAGACCCAGTACTTC. It codes for CASSVLSRLLGRIAETQYF.

The chain has TRBV5-1 and TRBJ2-3, with 7 bases aligning to TRBD1. Trimming at V came to 3 bases and at J to 6 bases, leaving 7 bases not matched to a gene. Germline lookup yields CDR1 SGHRS and CDR2 YFSETQ. This CDR3 spans 14 amino acids. The CDR3 here is CASSSGQVGDTQYF. The CDR3 nucleotides read TGCGCCAGCAGCTCAGGACAGGTCGGGGATACGCAGTATTTT.

The rearrangement joins TRBV7-9 to TRBJ1-4; 7 bases line up with TRBD1. Germline CDR1 and CDR2: SEHNR and FQNEAQ (reference sequence). V lost 5 bases, J lost 8 bases, and 5 bases stayed unmatched. The CDR3 length is 13 residues. For the CDR3, the DNA is TGTGCCAGCAGCCCTGAGGGGGCGGAAAAACTGTTTTTT. Translation gives CASSPEGAEKLFF. Using reference TRBV7-9 and TRBJ1-4 for the parts outside the CDR3, the full variable domain is DTGVSQNPRHKITKRGQNVTFRCDPISEHNRLYWYRQTLGQGPEFLTYFQNEAQLEKSRLLSDRFSAERPKGSFSTLEIQRTEQGDSAMYLCASSPEGAEKLFFGSGTQLSVL.

The rearrangement joins TRBV4-2 to TRBJ1-2; 10 bases agree with TRBD1. The length of the CDR3 is 16 residues. The junction had 13 bases not matched to a gene; V was cut back by 6 bases and J by 6 bases. The germline CDR1 and CDR2 sequences are LGHNA and YNFKEQ. CDR3 sequence reads: CASRRAGTGDGNGYTF. For the CDR3, the DNA is TGTGCCAGCAGACGCGCCGGGACAGGGGATGGGAATGGCTACACCTTC.

The genes are TRBV5-1 and TRBJ2-5, with D unresolved. Trimming took 4 bases from V and 4 from J, leaving 8 bases between them. The CDR3 covers 12 residues. The germline V gene encodes CDR1 SGHRS and CDR2 YFSETQ. DNA of the CDR3: TGCGCCAGCAGCCGCGTTGCAGAGACCCAGTACTTC. The encoded protein is CASSRVAETQYF.

This clone appeared once. This rearrangement joins TRBV2 to TRBJ2-7, with D perhaps TRBD1 (6 bases). The V gene lost 1 base and the J gene lost 3 bases, with 13 bases spanning the gap. The CDR3 contains 15 residues. CDR1 and CDR2 from the germline V gene are SNHLY and FYNNEI. The CDR3 nucleotides are TGTGCCAGCAGTGAAGAGGCAGGGGTCCGCTACGAGCAGTACTTC. This sequence encodes CASSEEAGVRYEQYF.

This clone was detected only once. This chain joins TRBV2 and TRBJ1-1; a possible D gene is TRBD1 (5 bases). CDR3 length equals 14 residues. Trimming pared 10 bases from V and 2 bases from J, leaving 17 bases between. Germline CDR1 and CDR2: SNHLY and FYNNEI. CDR3 protein: CATRRYGGNTEAFF. The CDR3 DNA reads TGTGCCACCCGACGGTACGGGGGAAACACTGAAGCTTTCTTT.

The rearrangement uses TRBV27 and TRBJ1-2, with D possibly TRBD1 on 5 matching bases. The CDR3 extends over 13 amino acids. From germline, CDR1 is MNHEY and CDR2 SMNVEV (reference sequence). The V gene lost 2 bases and the J gene lost 4 bases, with 8 bases spanning the gap. CDR3 loop: CASSLQGSYGYTF. As DNA, the CDR3 is TGTGCCAGCAGTTTACAGGGTAGCTATGGCTACACCTTC.

This sequence joins TRBV9 and TRBJ2-6, with D maybe TRBD2 (7 bases). CDR1 is SGDLS and CDR2 is YYNGEE in the germline V gene. The CDR3 runs to 19 residues. V was shortened by 0 bases and J by 0 bases, with 16 bases between the two germline ends. The CDR3 coding sequence is TGTGCCAGCAGCGTAGGGGGGGGCAGGCCGAACTCTGGGGCCAACGTCCTGACTTTC. Its protein product is CASSVGGGRPNSGANVLTF. Together with reference TRBV9 and TRBJ2-6, the CDR3 gives the full variable domain: DSGVTQTPKHLITATGQRVTLRCSPRSGDLSVYWYQQSLDQGLQFLIQYYNGEERAKGNILERFSAQQFPDLHSELNLSSLELGDSALYFCASSVGGGRPNSGANVLTFGAGSRLTVL.

This clone has more than one count but fewer than ten. The chain joins TRBV29-1 to TRBJ1-1; D remains unclear. This CDR3 comprises 13 residues. V was trimmed by 7 bases and J by 1 base, leaving 13 bases between them. Germline CDR1 is SQVTM and CDR2 is ANQGSEA. The CDR3: CSEGSGTNTEAFF. DNA of the CDR3: TGCAGCGAAGGAAGCGGCACGAACACTGAAGCTTTCTTT.

The chain employs TRBV11-2 and TRBJ2-1, with TRBD1 as a possible D gene (6 bases). The CDR3 extends over 14 amino acids. Trimming shortened V by 5 bases and J by 7 bases, and 15 bases separated the two germline ends. Germline CDR1 reads SGHAT; CDR2 reads FQNNGV. This CDR3 is CASSPGQGSNEQFF. The CDR3 coding sequence is TGTGCCAGCAGCCCAGGTCAGGGGTCGAATGAGCAGTTCTTC.

This chain connects TRBV5-8 to TRBJ2-2; no definite D call. Trimming took 1 base from V and 3 from J, leaving 7 bases between them. Germline assignment: CDR1 SGHTS and CDR2 YDEGEE. CDR3 length: 14 residues. CDR3 in DNA: TGTGCCAGCAGCTTGTCAGCGTACACCGGGGAGCTGTTTTTT. Its protein product is CASSLSAYTGELFF.

The chain recombines TRBV2 with TRBJ2-7; 7 bases match TRBD1. The J segment lost 2 bases and the V segment lost 2 bases, leaving 9 bases of the junction unmatched. The CDR3 totals 16 residues. The germline CDR1 and CDR2 sequences are SNHLY and FYNNEI. CDR3 region: CASSEIIWDRPYEQYF. The CDR3 bases are TGTGCCAGCAGTGAAATAATATGGGACAGACCCTACGAGCAGTACTTC.

The chain couples TRBV30 to TRBJ2-7; 10 bases align to TRBD2. The CDR3 is made up of 13 amino acids. The J segment lost 7 bases and the V segment lost 2 bases, leaving 5 bases of the junction unmatched. CDR1 GTSNPN and CDR2 SVGIG come from the germline V gene (reference sequence). DNA of the CDR3: TGTGCCTGGAGTCCGGGACTAGCGTGGGAGCAGTACTTC. Its translation is CAWSPGLAWEQYF. The whole variable domain, filled in from reference TRBV30 and TRBJ2-7, reads SQTIHQWPATLVQPVGSPLSLECTVEGTSNPNLYWYRQAAGRGLQLLFYSVGIGQISSEVPQNLSASRPQDRQFILSSKKLLLSDSGFYLCAWSPGLAWEQYFGPGTRLTVT.

This clone has just one count. The chain is built from TRBV5-1 and TRBJ1-1; tentative D call: TRBD1 (5 bases). V lost 2 bases to trimming and J lost 4 bases, with 12 bases between them. The CDR3 spans 14 residues. Germline CDR1 and CDR2: SGHRS and YFSETQ. The CDR3 protein is CASSLRGLGTEAFF. The DNA for the CDR3 is TGCGCCAGCAGCTTAAGGGGCTTGGGCACTGAAGCTTTCTTT.

The rearrangement links TRBV2 to TRBJ2-1, with 8 bases aligning to TRBD2. The CDR3 has 14 residues. The ends lost 3 bases at V and 5 bases at J; junction bases unmatched: 3. Germline V gene data show CDR1 as SNHLY and CDR2 as FYNNEI. CDR3 sequence reads: CASSDSGKNNEQFF. In DNA, the CDR3 is TGTGCCAGCAGTGATAGCGGGAAAAACAATGAGCAGTTCTTC.

This clone was counted once. The V and J genes are TRBV28 and TRBJ2-7, with 8 bases lining up with TRBD2. The trim removed 3 bases at V and 0 bases at J, leaving 16 bases unmatched. The CDR3 runs 19 residues. The germline gives CDR1 MDHEN, CDR2 SYDVKM. CDR3 amino acids: CASSFAYNRAGEYSYEQYF. CDR3 nucleotides: TGTGCCAGCAGTTTTGCATACAACAGAGCGGGAGAATACTCCTACGAGCAGTACTTC. The full variable domain, rest sourced from reference TRBV28 and TRBJ2-7, is DVKVTQSSRYLVKRTGEKVFLECVQDMDHENMFWYRQDPGLGLRLIYFSYDVKMKEKGDIPEGYSVSREKKERFSLILESASTNQTSMYLCASSFAYNRAGEYSYEQYFGPGTRLTVT.